The 31 T cell receptor beta chains listed next were all sequenced from one sample in a study of blood T cell repertoires in COVID-19. Assay: immunoSEQ multiplex PCR; the TCRdb copy retains only in-frame clones and omits some. The data contain some 180,000 clones, about 86% of them singletons. The sequenced sample was PBMCs or T cells enriched from blood (not recorded which). The receptor source for this set is a middle-aged woman in a cohort exposed to, infected with or recovered from COVID-19 (not recorded which).

The V call is TRBV24-1, the J call TRBJ2-5, with TRBD2 matching 7 bases. The CDR3 contains 14 residues. Germline assignment: CDR1 KGHDR and CDR2 SFDVKD. Losses at the gene ends were 3 bases for V and 5 bases for J; bases not matched to a gene: 5. In DNA form, the CDR3 reads TGTGCCACCAGTGATATTGACGGGGGGGAGACCCAGTACTTC. Its protein is CATSDIDGGETQYF.

The rearrangement uses TRBV11-2 and TRBJ1-3, with D tentatively TRBD1 (6 bases). V was pared by 6 bases and J by 0 bases, with 15 bases between. This CDR3 has 16 amino acids. In germline, CDR1 is SGHAT, CDR2 FQNNGV. The CDR3 loop reads CASRLAQGISGNTIYF. In DNA form, the CDR3 reads TGTGCCAGCAGATTGGCGCAGGGGATCTCTGGAAACACCATATATTTT. Full variable domain (remainder filled in from reference TRBV11-2 and TRBJ1-3): EAGVAQSPRYKIIEKRQSVAFWCNPISGHATLYWYQQILGQGPKLLIQFQNNGVVDDSQLPKDRFSAERLKGVDSTLKIQPAKLEDSAVYLCASRLAQGISGNTIYFGEGSWLTVV.

The CDR3 DNA sequence: TGTGCCACCAGTGACCGGAGCGGGGGCCACTACAATGAGCAGTTCTTC. It yields the protein CATSDRSGGHYNEQFF. The chain employs TRBV24-1 and TRBJ2-1; 8 bases line up with TRBD2. With V trimmed by 4 bases and J by 3 bases, 7 bases remained unmatched. Per the germline V gene, CDR1 is KGHDR and CDR2 is SFDVKD. The length of the CDR3 is 16 residues.

V gene TRBV15 combines with J gene TRBJ1-6, with no clear D. CDR3 size: 13 residues. V lost 5 bases, J lost 9 bases, and 11 bases lay in between. In germline, CDR1 is LNHNV, CDR2 YYDKDF (reference sequence). The CDR3: CATSEAGGSPLHF. CDR3 sequence (DNA): TGTGCCACCAGCGAGGCAGGAGGTTCACCCCTCCACTTT.

V gene TRBV5-1 combines with J gene TRBJ2-7, with 8 bases identical to TRBD1. V lost 3 bases and J lost 3; bases outside the gene matches: 5. There are 14 residues in the CDR3. Germline-derived CDR1 and CDR2 are SGHRS and YFSETQ. The CDR3, as DNA: TGCGCCAGCAGCTGGAGGACAGGGCACTACGAGCAGTACTTC. This sequence encodes CASSWRTGHYEQYF.

DNA for the CDR3: TGTGCCAGCAACAGGGCTAATTCACCCCTCCACTTT. The encoded protein is CASNRANSPLHF. The chain is built from TRBV6-5 and TRBJ1-6; the D gene is possibly TRBD1 (6 bases). Germline CDR1 is MNHEY and CDR2 is SVGAGI. The V and J ends lost 7 bases and 6 bases respectively, with 7 bases between them. The CDR3 runs to 12 residues.

This clone was counted a few times. The V call is TRBV27, the J call TRBJ1-6; D call uncertain. Trimming shortened V by 2 bases and J by 3 bases, and 8 bases separated the two germline ends. Looked up from germline, CDR1 is MNHEY and CDR2 is SMNVEV (reference sequence). The CDR3 runs to 15 residues. Here the CDR3 DNA reads TGTGCCAGCAGTTTAAGTCAGTTCTATAATTCACCCCTCCACTTT. It encodes CASSLSQFYNSPLHF.

CDR3 protein: CASSLAGGGSVETQYF. As DNA, the CDR3 is TGTGCCAGCAGCTTGGCTGGGGGGGGCTCGGTGGAGACCCAGTACTTC. This chain joins TRBV5-5 and TRBJ2-5; the D gene is possibly TRBD2 (7 bases). V was clipped by 0 bases and J by 5 bases, with 17 bases between them. The CDR3 is 16 residues long. Looked up from germline, CDR1 is SGHKS and CDR2 is YYEKEE (reference sequence). Filled out from reference TRBV5-5 and TRBJ2-5, the complete variable domain reads DAGVTQSPTHLIKTRGQQVTLRCSPISGHKSVSWYQQVLGQGPQFIFQYYEKEERGRGNFPDRFSARQFPNYSSELNVNALLLGDSALYLCASSLAGGGSVETQYFGPGTRLLVL.

The chain is built from TRBV15 and TRBJ2-3; no reliable D call. The CDR3 extends over 15 amino acids. Germline CDR1 LNHNV, CDR2 YYDKDF (reference sequence). Trimming cost V 0 bases and J 3 bases, with 10 bases left between them. The CDR3 loop reads CATSRDFEETDTQYF. CDR3 DNA: TGTGCCACCAGCAGAGATTTTGAGGAAACAGATACGCAGTATTTT.

The chain has TRBV9 and TRBJ1-1; D unclear. Germline V gene lookup returns CDR1 SGDLS and CDR2 YYNGEE. The CDR3 runs to 13 residues. The V and J ends lost 10 bases and 0 bases respectively, with 13 bases between them. CDR3 nucleotides: TGTGCCTCCGCTCTAGTGATGAACACTGAAGCTTTCTTT. Translating it yields CASALVMNTEAFF. The full variable domain, in which reference TRBV9 and TRBJ1-1 provide the parts outside the CDR3, is DSGVTQTPKHLITATGQRVTLRCSPRSGDLSVYWYQQSLDQGLQFLIQYYNGEERAKGNILERFSAQQFPDLHSELNLSSLELGDSALYFCASALVMNTEAFFGQGTRLTVV.

V and J are TRBV4-2 and TRBJ2-7; no definite D call. CDR3 length: 13 residues. Germline CDR1 LGHNA, CDR2 YNFKEQ. V lost 1 base and J lost 1, with 5 bases in between. The CDR3 DNA sequence: TGTGCCAGCAGCCAAGTCCAGTCCTACGAGCAGTACTTC. Translated, it gives CASSQVQSYEQYF.

The chain employs TRBV6-4 and TRBJ2-7, with TRBD2 matching over 10 bases. Germline CDR1 reads MRHNA; CDR2 reads SNTAGT. Trimming cost V 2 bases and J 0 bases; bases outside gene matches: 19. This CDR3 region has 21 residues. The CDR3 sequence: CASSDTREAGGPHGSSYEQYF. The CDR3 DNA reads as TGTGCCAGCAGTGACACAAGGGAAGCGGGAGGGCCCCATGGGAGCTCCTACGAGCAGTACTTC.

This clone was detected only once. This sequence joins TRBV5-4 and TRBJ2-1; a possible D gene is TRBD2 (5 bases). Between the trimmed V and J ends, which lost 4 bases and 12 bases, there was a span of 11 bases. The germline CDR1 and CDR2 sequences are SGHNT and YYREEE (reference sequence). This CDR3 contains 11 residues. The CDR3 DNA reads TGTGCCAGCAGCGAGGGTGAGGGGCAGTTCTTC. Amino acid sequence: CASSEGEGQFF.

This chain uses TRBV5-6 with TRBJ1-1, with no clear D. Germline V gene data show CDR1 as SGHDT and CDR2 as YYEEEE. V was clipped by 0 bases and J by 2 bases, with 14 bases between them. The CDR3 sequence is 16 residues long. The CDR3: CASSLAEGIVNTEAFF. The CDR3 bases are TGTGCCAGCAGCTTGGCGGAGGGTATAGTTAACACTGAAGCTTTCTTT.

V and J are TRBV19 and TRBJ1-2; no definite D call. V lost 1 base, J lost 5 bases, and 8 bases lay in between. The length of the CDR3 is 13 residues. From germline, CDR1 is LNHDA and CDR2 SQIVND (reference sequence). The CDR3 here is CASSIAPGYGYTF. The CDR3 DNA is TGTGCCAGTAGTATAGCCCCAGGATATGGCTACACCTTC.

The chain has TRBV2 and TRBJ1-6; a weak D match, TRBD1 (6 bases). CDR3 length: 14 amino acids. V lost 5 bases and J 10 bases, leaving 15 bases between the germline ends. Germline V gene lookup returns CDR1 SNHLY and CDR2 FYNNEI. CDR3 sequence: CASSIQGIGSPLHF. Here the CDR3 DNA reads TGTGCCAGCAGTATACAGGGTATTGGGTCACCCCTCCACTTT.

Only a few counts were recorded for this clone. V usage is TRBV5-4 and J usage is TRBJ1-2, with D tentatively TRBD1 (5 bases). There are 15 residues in the CDR3. The germline V gene has CDR1 SGHNT and CDR2 YYREEE (reference sequence). The germline V and J ends were trimmed by 0 bases and 0 bases, with 9 bases remaining between them. CDR3 region: CASSLGGAPNYGYTF. The CDR3 DNA follows: TGTGCCAGCAGCTTGGGTGGGGCCCCTAACTATGGCTACACCTTC.

V gene TRBV5-1 combines with J gene TRBJ2-1, with 10 bases that match TRBD2. J gave up 10 bases and V 1 base, and 5 bases lay outside the gene matches. The CDR3 totals 14 residues. Germline V gives CDR1 SGHRS, CDR2 YFSETQ. The CDR3 DNA is TGCGCCAGCAGCTTGTTTAGCGGGGGGCACGAGCAGTTCTTC. This translates into CASSLFSGGHEQFF.

V usage is TRBV10-3 and J usage is TRBJ2-7; D possibly corresponds to TRBD1 (6 bases). Germline-derived CDR1 and CDR2 are ENHRY and SYGVKD. V was shortened by 7 bases and J by 4 bases, with 14 bases between the two germline ends. This CDR3 is 13 amino acids long. The CDR3 region is CAIKMGDKYEQYF. CDR3 DNA: TGTGCCATCAAAATGGGGGACAAGTACGAGCAGTACTTC.

The chain has TRBV20-1 and TRBJ2-1; tentatively, D is TRBD2 (5 bases). V was shortened by 3 bases and J by 0 bases, with 15 bases between the two germline ends. Looked up from germline, CDR1 is DFQATT and CDR2 is SNEGSKA (reference sequence). The CDR3 length is 16 residues. The chain's CDR3 is CSASLDTEGSYNEQFF. Written as DNA, the CDR3 is TGCAGTGCTAGTCTCGATACAGAGGGCTCCTACAATGAGCAGTTCTTC.

The rearrangement joins TRBV9 to TRBJ2-3; D perhaps matches TRBD2 (6 bases). The CDR3 spans 15 residues. Germline CDR1 and CDR2: SGDLS and YYNGEE. The germline V and J ends were trimmed by 2 bases and 1 base, with 11 bases remaining between them. This CDR3 reads CASSVKASGTDTQYF. The CDR3 nucleotides are TGTGCCAGCAGCGTTAAGGCTAGCGGCACAGATACGCAGTATTTT. The whole variable domain, remainder taken from reference TRBV9 and TRBJ2-3, is DSGVTQTPKHLITATGQRVTLRCSPRSGDLSVYWYQQSLDQGLQFLIQYYNGEERAKGNILERFSAQQFPDLHSELNLSSLELGDSALYFCASSVKASGTDTQYFGPGTRLTVL.

This chain uses TRBV19 with TRBJ1-1; TRBD1 agrees at 12 bases. Germline lookup yields CDR1 LNHDA and CDR2 SQIVND (reference sequence). Trimming removed 3 bases from V and 5 bases from J; junction bases left unmatched: 4. The CDR3 contains 15 residues. The CDR3 loop reads CASSMGDRGRTEAFF. The DNA for the CDR3 is TGTGCCAGTAGTATGGGGGACAGGGGGCGGACTGAAGCTTTCTTT.

V usage is TRBV5-4 and J usage is TRBJ1-2, with 7 bases identical to TRBD1. Germline V gene sequence: CDR1 SGHNT, CDR2 YYREEE (reference sequence). Unmatched junction bases numbered 7, after V lost 4 bases and J lost 4 bases. This CDR3 spans 14 amino acids. CDR3 loop: CASSVPTGAYGYTF. The DNA for the CDR3 is TGTGCCAGCAGCGTCCCAACAGGGGCCTATGGCTACACCTTC. Using reference TRBV5-4 and TRBJ1-2 for the parts outside the CDR3, the full variable domain is ETGVTQSPTHLIKTRGQQVTLRCSSQSGHNTVSWYQQALGQGPQFIFQYYREEENGRGNFPPRFSGLQFPNYSSELNVNALELDDSALYLCASSVPTGAYGYTFGSGTRLTVV.

The chain couples TRBV5-1 to TRBJ2-3, with unresolved D. V lost 7 bases, J lost 0 bases, and 12 bases lay in between. The CDR3 contains 14 residues. Germline loops: CDR1 SGHRS, CDR2 YFSETQ. CDR3 amino acids: CASLMAASTDTQYF. The DNA for the CDR3 is TGCGCCAGCTTGATGGCGGCTAGCACAGATACGCAGTATTTT.

The chain has TRBV5-1 and TRBJ1-1; 7 nucleotides line up with TRBD1. V dropped 0 bases and J dropped 7; count of bases not matched to a gene: 9. The CDR3 has 15 residues. In germline, CDR1 is SGHRS, CDR2 YFSETQ. The CDR3 nucleotides read TGCGCCAGCAGCTTGGATCAGGGGGTGAGGGGTGAAGCTTTCTTT. Its protein is CASSLDQGVRGEAFF. The full variable domain, rest sourced from reference TRBV5-1 and TRBJ1-1, is KAGVTQTPRYLIKTRGQQVTLSCSPISGHRSVSWYQQTPGQGLQFLFEYFSETQRNKGNFPGRFSGRQFSNSRSEMNVSTLELGDSALYLCASSLDQGVRGEAFFGQGTRLTVV.

In DNA, the CDR3 is TGTGCCATCAGCGGACAGGTATACTCTGGAAACACCATATATTTT. It specifies CAISGQVYSGNTIYF. This chain links TRBV10-3 with TRBJ1-3; 7 nucleotides agree with TRBD1. CDR1 is ENHRY, CDR2 SYGVKD, per germline. With 6 bases clipped from V and 0 bases from J, the junction kept 5 bases outside the gene matches. This CDR3 region has 15 residues.

This chain joins TRBV7-8 and TRBJ2-2; D possibly corresponds to TRBD2 (7 bases). The CDR3 covers 15 residues. The germline CDR1 and CDR2 sequences are SGHVS and FQNEAQ. Trimming removed 1 base at V and 7 bases at J, with 13 bases between. The CDR3 loop is CASSLGSGGSGELFF. For the CDR3, the DNA is TGTGCCAGCAGCTTAGGTTCGGGGGGCAGCGGGGAGCTGTTTTTT.

The V and J genes are TRBV30 and TRBJ2-7, with 10 nucleotides matching TRBD2. Germline assignment: CDR1 GTSNPN and CDR2 SVGIG (reference sequence). This CDR3 spans 13 amino acids. After removal of 3 bases from V and 1 base from J, the junction contained 0 bases not matched to a gene. This CDR3 is CAWRAGGSYEQYF. The CDR3 nucleotides read TGTGCCTGGAGAGCGGGAGGGTCCTACGAGCAGTACTTC.

This clone showed up just a few times. V gene TRBV5-1 combines with J gene TRBJ1-3; 9 nucleotides line up with TRBD1. There are 16 residues in the CDR3. V lost 0 bases, J lost 0 bases, and 1 base stayed unmatched. Germline V CDR1 and CDR2: SGHRS, YFSETQ. CDR3 in amino acids: CASSLGGQGSGNTIYF. The CDR3 DNA follows: TGCGCCAGCAGCTTGGGGGGACAGGGCTCTGGAAACACCATATATTTT.

The chain uses TRBV19 and TRBJ1-5; TRBD1 might be the D (6 bases). Per germline, CDR1 LNHDA and CDR2 SQIVND (reference sequence). The CDR3 length is 19 residues. The ends were cut back, 3 bases at V and 2 bases at J, with 23 bases in the middle. The CDR3 region has the DNA TGTGCCAGTAGTATGAACGTTGGTAATGTGGGGGCCGGCAATCAGCCCCAGCATTTT. Its protein product is CASSMNVGNVGAGNQPQHF. Drawing the rest from reference TRBV19 and TRBJ1-5, the complete variable domain is DGGITQSPKYLFRKEGQNVTLSCEQNLNHDAMYWYRQDPGQGLRLIYYSQIVNDFQKGDIAEGYSVSREKKESFPLTVTSAQKNPTAFYLCASSMNVGNVGAGNQPQHFGDGTRLSIL.

V usage is TRBV29-1 and J usage is TRBJ1-1, with D unresolved. V was shortened by 2 bases and J by 1 base, with 5 bases between the two germline ends. The CDR3 is 12 amino acids. From germline, CDR1 is SQVTM and CDR2 ANQGSEA. The CDR3 region is CSVELRNTEAFF. The CDR3, as DNA: TGCAGCGTTGAATTGCGGAACACTGAAGCTTTCTTT.